This T cell receptor (beta chain) was retrieved from a study of brain T cells in children with intractable seizures. Regarding the study as a whole: Clones missing pre-surgery may reflect undersampling of that blood sample.

Only cases whose brain tissue showed the highest T cell transcript signatures were sequenced. Turning to this clone: Antigen unknown.

Libraries were prepared by immunoSEQ multiplex PCR; TCRdb keeps only in-frame clonotypes and omits some of them. The data contain approximately 41,000 clones, 90% of them singletons. The specimen was peripheral blood, collected at surgery. This clonotype originated in a girl aged 2 to 9 with tuberous sclerosis and intractable seizures.

The CDR3 region is CASSYLVDTQYF. The CDR3 DNA follows: TGTGCCAGCAGTTACTTAGTAGATACGCAGTATTTT. V is TRBV6-6 and J is TRBJ2-3, with D unresolved. Looked up from germline, CDR1 is MNHNY and CDR2 is SVGAGI (reference sequence). Trimming took off 1 base at V and 5 bases at J, with 4 bases between the two ends. The CDR3 extends over 12 amino acids.